One and the same sample provided the 9 T cell receptor beta chains below, sequenced in a study of shared clonotypes between healthy human individuals. Only in-frame clones appear in the TCRdb table, and some are missing; sequencing was by immunoSEQ multiplex PCR. Among fewer than 600,000 clones listed, around 74% were seen once. The sample comprised PBMCs. The origin of the receptors is a woman aged 40 to 49 in good health. Some clones in this sample may be carry-over from other donors' samples.

This chain uses TRBV2 with TRBJ1-5, with D uncertain. Germline V lookup: CDR1 SNHLY, CDR2 FYNNEI. With 5 bases removed from V and 9 bases from J, the gap between germline ends came to 8 bases. The CDR3 runs to 11 residues. CDR3 in amino acids: CASSNGRPQHF. CDR3 sequence (DNA): TGTGCCAGCAGTAACGGGCGGCCCCAGCATTTT.

The chain couples TRBV28 to TRBJ2-7; 9 bases are a match to TRBD2. The CDR3 covers 16 residues. The trim removed 0 bases at V and 3 bases at J, leaving 6 bases unmatched. In germline, CDR1 is MDHEN, CDR2 SYDVKM. The CDR3: CASSLWGSGSVYEQYF. CDR3 DNA: TGTGCCAGCAGTTTATGGGGTAGCGGGAGCGTCTACGAGCAGTACTTC.

This chain joins TRBV6-5 and TRBJ2-7; D unresolved. The CDR3 length is 12 residues. Germline values: CDR1 MNHEY, CDR2 SVGAGI. V was trimmed by 5 bases and J by 3 bases, leaving 8 bases between them. In nucleotides, the CDR3 is TGTGCCAGCAGTGCGGACGGCTACGAGCAGTACTTC. Translation gives CASSADGYEQYF.

Remarks on this clone: Different DNA sequences within this sample yield the same CDR3. The CDR3 region has the DNA TGTGCCAGCTCACCAGGGACTGGCTCTGAAGCTTTCTTT. Its translation is CASSPGTGSEAFF. The V call is TRBV18, the J call TRBJ1-1; possibly TRBD1 for D (5 bases). Trimming shortened V by 2 bases and J by 6 bases, and 10 bases separated the two germline ends. The V gene's germline CDR1 is KGHSH and CDR2 LQKENI. The CDR3 is 13 residues long.

This clone was detected only once. The chain employs TRBV19 and TRBJ2-1; D possibly matches TRBD1 or TRBD2 (6 bases each). Trimming removed 7 bases from V and 2 bases from J, with 15 bases in between. CDR1 LNHDA and CDR2 SQIVND come from the germline V gene (reference sequence). CDR3 length equals 15 residues. CDR3 sequence: CASTPGGLTYNEQFF. The DNA of the CDR3 is TGTGCCAGTACCCCTGGGGGGCTCACCTACAATGAGCAGTTCTTC.

The V gene is TRBV5-5, the J gene TRBJ2-1; D gene uncertain. Trimming took off 0 bases at V and 7 bases at J, with 8 bases between the two ends. Germline lookup yields CDR1 SGHKS and CDR2 YYEKEE (reference sequence). The CDR3 length is 13 residues. The CDR3 reads CASSLGQQNEQFF. DNA for the CDR3: TGTGCCAGCAGCTTGGGCCAGCAAAATGAGCAGTTCTTC.

The genes are TRBV29-1 and TRBJ2-1, with TRBD2 identical over 7 bases. The CDR3 contains 14 residues. Trimming at V came to 6 bases and at J to 8 bases, leaving 13 bases not matched to a gene. The germline CDR1 and CDR2 sequences are SQVTM and ANQGSEA. The CDR3 nucleotides are TGCAGCGTCTGGTTCGGAGCGGCGGGAGATGAGCAGTTCTTC. Translation gives CSVWFGAAGDEQFF.

The sample holds many counts of this clone. The genes are TRBV29-1 and TRBJ2-5; 7 bases map to TRBD1. Germline V lookup: CDR1 SQVTM, CDR2 ANQGSEA. J was trimmed by 4 bases and V by 2 bases; bases with no gene match: 1. The CDR3 runs to 12 residues. CDR3 nucleotide sequence: TGCAGCGTTGAAAAGGGGGCAGAGACCCAGTACTTC. Protein sequence: CSVEKGAETQYF.

This sequence joins TRBV28 and TRBJ1-1; D ambiguous. This CDR3 has 14 amino acids. The germline V and J ends were trimmed by 3 bases and 3 bases, with 11 bases remaining between them. CDR1 is MDHEN, CDR2 SYDVKM, per germline. CDR3 amino acids: CASSFVAGYTEAFF. As DNA, the CDR3 is TGTGCCAGCAGTTTTGTGGCGGGGTACACTGAAGCTTTCTTT.